Following are 8 T cell receptor beta chains from one sample sequenced in a study of blood T cell repertoires in COVID-19. Generated by immunoSEQ multiplex PCR, the TCRdb table keeps only in-frame clones and is missing some. The table has about 160,000 clones, about 86% seen once. The material sequenced was peripheral blood. The origin of the receptors is a woman of 80 years or more with acute or convalescent COVID-19.

This chain uses TRBV30 with TRBJ1-1; D call uncertain. The V and J ends lost 0 bases and 4 bases respectively, with 9 bases between them. This CDR3 has 13 residues. Germline V gene sequence: CDR1 GTSNPN, CDR2 SVGIG (reference sequence). CDR3 DNA: TGTGCCTGGAGTGTATCGCGGGGCACTGAAGCTTTCTTT. The encoded protein is CAWSVSRGTEAFF.

The gene calls are TRBV30 and TRBJ2-7; a weak D match, TRBD2 (5 bases). V was trimmed by 0 bases and J by 3 bases, leaving 15 bases between them. Germline CDR1 reads GTSNPN; CDR2 reads SVGIG (reference sequence). The length of the CDR3 is 15 residues. The CDR3 DNA follows: TGTGCCTGGAGTGTACCTAGAGGGTCTTTCTACGAGCAGTACTTC. Translated: CAWSVPRGSFYEQYF. Using reference TRBV30 and TRBJ2-7 for the parts outside the CDR3, the full variable domain is SQTIHQWPATLVQPVGSPLSLECTVEGTSNPNLYWYRQAAGRGLQLLFYSVGIGQISSEVPQNLSASRPQDRQFILSSKKLLLSDSGFYLCAWSVPRGSFYEQYFGPGTRLTVT.

As DNA, the CDR3 is TGTGCCAGTACCGGACGACAGGGAGGCACTGAAGCTTTCTTT. Protein sequence: CASTGRQGGTEAFF. The chain recombines TRBV19 with TRBJ1-1, with 7 bases matching TRBD1. Germline CDR1 LNHDA, CDR2 SQIVND (reference sequence). The trim removed 7 bases at V and 4 bases at J, leaving 9 bases unmatched. CDR3 length equals 14 residues.

The J gene is TRBJ2-7, the V gene TRBV7-2; no firm D call. The V and J ends lost 2 bases and 1 base respectively, with 12 bases between them. Germline-derived CDR1 and CDR2 are SGHTA and FQGNSA. The CDR3 loop spans 15 amino acids. DNA of the CDR3: TGTGCCAGCAGCTTAAGGTCCAGCGAATCCTACGAGCAGTACTTC. Translation gives CASSLRSSESYEQYF.

This clone occurred once. The chain is built from TRBV2 and TRBJ2-3; 7 bases match TRBD1. There are 17 residues in the CDR3. V gave up 10 bases and J gave up 5 bases; unmatched junction bases: 21. CDR1 and CDR2 from the germline V gene are SNHLY and FYNNEI. CDR3: CAISNRDRHQIRDTQYF. In nucleotides, the CDR3 is TGTGCCATCTCTAACCGGGACAGACATCAGATTAGAGATACGCAGTATTTT.

This rearrangement joins TRBV7-8 to TRBJ1-5; tentative D call: TRBD1 (6 bases). Germline loops: CDR1 SGHVS, CDR2 FQNEAQ. Between the trimmed V and J ends, which lost 5 bases and 4 bases, there was a span of 12 bases. The CDR3 consists of 14 residues. CDR3 sequence: CASSLGGPNQPQHF. CDR3 sequence (DNA): TGTGCCAGCAGCCTCGGGGGGCCTAATCAGCCCCAGCATTTT.

V and J are TRBV4-1 and TRBJ2-3; 7 positions agree with TRBD1. The V and J ends lost 3 bases and 2 bases, in that order; junction bases with no gene match: 5. CDR3 length equals 15 residues. The germline V gene has CDR1 MGHRA and CDR2 YSYEKL. The CDR3 loop reads CASSQTGWDTDTQYF. CDR3 bases: TGCGCCAGCAGCCAGACAGGGTGGGACACAGATACGCAGTATTTT.

The chain carries TRBV7-2 and TRBJ2-1; 7 bases line up with TRBD2. The CDR3 is made up of 15 amino acids. Germline trimming cut 1 base from V and 5 bases from J; bases unmatched to any gene: 5. CDR1 is SGHTA, CDR2 FQGNSA, per germline. CDR3 residues: CASSLGPGLHNEQFF. The CDR3 coding sequence is TGTGCCAGCAGCTTAGGGCCGGGACTACACAATGAGCAGTTCTTC.